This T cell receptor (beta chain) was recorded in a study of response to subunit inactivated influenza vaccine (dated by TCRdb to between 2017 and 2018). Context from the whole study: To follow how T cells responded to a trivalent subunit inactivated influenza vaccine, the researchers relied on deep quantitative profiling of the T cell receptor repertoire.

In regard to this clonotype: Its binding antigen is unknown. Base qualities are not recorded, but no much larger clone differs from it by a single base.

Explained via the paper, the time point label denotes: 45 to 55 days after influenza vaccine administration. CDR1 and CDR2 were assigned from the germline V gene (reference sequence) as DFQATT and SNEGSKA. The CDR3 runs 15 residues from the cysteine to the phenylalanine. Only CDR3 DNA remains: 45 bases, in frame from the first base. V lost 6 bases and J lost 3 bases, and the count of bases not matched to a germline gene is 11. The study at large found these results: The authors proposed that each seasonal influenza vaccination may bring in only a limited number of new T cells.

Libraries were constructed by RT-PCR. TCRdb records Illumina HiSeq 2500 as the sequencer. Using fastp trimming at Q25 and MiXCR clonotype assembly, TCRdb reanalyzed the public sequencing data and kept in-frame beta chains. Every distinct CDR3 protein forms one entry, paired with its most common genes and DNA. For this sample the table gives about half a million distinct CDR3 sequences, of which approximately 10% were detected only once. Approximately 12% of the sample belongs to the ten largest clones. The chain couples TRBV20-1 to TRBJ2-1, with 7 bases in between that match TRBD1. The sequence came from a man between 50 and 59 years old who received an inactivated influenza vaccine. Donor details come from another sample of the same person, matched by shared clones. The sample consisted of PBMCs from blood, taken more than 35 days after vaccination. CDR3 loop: CSASTGALFYNEQFF. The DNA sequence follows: TGCAGTGCGAGTACAGGGGCACTATTCTACAATGAGCAGTTCTTC.